The present T cell receptor beta chain was sequenced within a study of shared clonotypes between healthy human individuals (TCRdb year 2020). For the wider study: A few men and a couple of women, aged 18 to 49 years, made up the cohort. For each donor, CD4 naive and CD4 memory were each run on three plates, CD8 naive on two plates, and CD8 memory on one plate. To estimate repertoire size and how much clonotypes are shared between individuals, the study performed deep sequencing of blood TCR repertoires from a handful of healthy adults. Libraries were prepared and TCR repertoires were sequenced by different laboratories using diverse techniques, in order to increase sequencing depth and limit assay-specific biases. Between about 0.85 and 9.5 billion PBMCs per donor were obtained by leukapheresis.

What the study reported, not specific to this receptor: Estimated clonotype richness was generally larger for naive than for memory subsets. Rarefaction of sorted-subset datasets indicated incomplete sequencing despite the large sequencing depth. When a few donors were compared, the shared fraction of clonotypes was 5% to 6.5% for naive CD4, roughly 3.3% for naive CD8, 2% to 2.5% for memory CD4, and 0.4% for memory CD8. Because the study included only a small number of donors, the genetic and exposure-history diversity represented was limited. Higher generation probabilities were observed for clonotypes shared by all four sorted-subset donors than for non-shared clonotypes. Sampling was restricted to blood, and TCR repertoires in tissues likely differ from the TCR repertoires found in blood. Based on pairwise subsampling, the degree of clonotype sharing among donors was expected to be affected by sequencing depth.

Using the deep immunoSEQ assay, multiplex PCR amplified TCR CDR3 regions from genomic DNA. For each cell subset, the extracted genomic DNA was distributed evenly across all wells of several immunoSEQ 96-well plates, and each plate served as one replicate. For sorted subsets, each replicate PCR was loaded with 200 ng genomic DNA, equivalent to approximately 27,000 T cell genomes. Purified libraries were measured with a Qubit 3.0 fluorometer, size-checked on a Bioanalyzer 2100, and measured again with the KAPA Library Quantification kit. A separate single-read 150-cycle Illumina NextSeq 550 flow cell was used to sequence each immunoSEQ 96-well plate. The study's processing was this. The immunoSEQ output contained only junctional sequences without quality scores, so filtering could not match that applied to full-length reads. Sequences were annotated with PyIR, a Python wrapper for IgBLAST v1.9, and V/J genes and CDR3 were assigned using IMGT germline references. Reads were filtered out if the reads had weak V/J assignments (E-value above 1e-6), no CDR3, stop codons, out-of-frame junctions, or ambiguous translated residues. V3J clonotypes were defined as sequences sharing the same inferred V gene, J gene, and CDR3 amino acid sequence. Percentage overlap between repertoires was calculated by dividing the number of shared unique clonotypes by the size of the smaller repertoire. Repertoire richness was assessed with RTK rarefaction, the Chao1 estimator, and Recon v2.1 estimates of unobserved clonotypes. Generation probabilities for all TCRbeta clonotypes obtained by the gDNA method from a handful of donors were computed using OLGA. TCRdb holds this immuneACCESS table with in-frame rearrangements only. Some clones are missing; in checked studies, unresolved V genes explain under half, and the rest has no known cause. The V and J calls and clone size were taken over from that table, and D and trimming were inferred from the DNA. The sample yields about 2 million clones; about 94% were counted once. The ten largest clones represent 1.2% of the sample.

V is reduced by 6 bases and J by 3 bases, leaving a spacing of 19 bases between them. The germline V gene (reference sequence) provides CDR1 LNHDA and CDR2 SQIVND. There are 16 amino acids in the CDR3, from cysteine to phenylalanine inclusive. Just the 48-base CDR3 DNA is kept, in frame starting at base 1. CD8 naive samples were CD45RO-negative cells positively selected for CCR7, giving a CD45RA+CCR7+ population that excluded TemRA cells. The donors were healthy, HIV-negative adults who had no recently reported acute infections or vaccinations. Every donor was a Caucasian adult living in Nashville, Tennessee, USA. Blood was obtained by leukapheresis, after which PBMCs were separated by Ficoll-Histopaque density gradient centrifugation and cryopreserved in liquid nitrogen vapor phase. Purity and quantity of every magnetically sorted T cell population were checked by analytical flow cytometry. From each sorted fraction, genomic DNA was isolated and quantified by UV absorbance on a Nanodrop 2000c.

On this clone itself: There is no known antigen for this receptor. Per-nucleotide qualities are absent, and no much larger clonotype sits a single base away.

Sequencing used naive CD8+ T cells sorted from blood. Read against the paper, the sample's cell subset or site label means: CD45RA+CCR7+. The source of this sequence is a man between 18 and 29 years old in good health. The chain uses TRBV19 and TRBJ2-3; no D gene call is confident. The nucleotides are TGTGCCAGTAGCACTCACCTCTTCCGCGAAACAGATACGCAGTATTTT. This encodes CASSTHLFRETDTQYF.